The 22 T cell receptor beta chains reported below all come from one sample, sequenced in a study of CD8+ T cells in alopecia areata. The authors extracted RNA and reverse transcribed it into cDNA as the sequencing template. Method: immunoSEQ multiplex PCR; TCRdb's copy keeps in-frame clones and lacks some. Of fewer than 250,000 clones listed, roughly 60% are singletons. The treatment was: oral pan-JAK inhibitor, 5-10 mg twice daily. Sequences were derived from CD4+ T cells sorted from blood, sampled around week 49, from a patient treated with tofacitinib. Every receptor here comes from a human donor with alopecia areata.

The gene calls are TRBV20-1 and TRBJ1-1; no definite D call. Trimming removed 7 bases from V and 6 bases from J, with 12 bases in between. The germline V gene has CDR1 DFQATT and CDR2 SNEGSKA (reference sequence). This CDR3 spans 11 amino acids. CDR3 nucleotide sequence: TGCAGTGGCTCGAATTCTGCTGAAGCTTTCTTT. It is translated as CSGSNSAEAFF.

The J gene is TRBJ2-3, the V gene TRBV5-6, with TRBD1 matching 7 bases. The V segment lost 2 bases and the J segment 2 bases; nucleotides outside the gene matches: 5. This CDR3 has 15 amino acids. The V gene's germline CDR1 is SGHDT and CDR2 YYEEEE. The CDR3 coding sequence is TGTGCCAGCAGCTTCCCGGGACAGTACACAGATACGCAGTATTTT. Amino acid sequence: CASSFPGQYTDTQYF.

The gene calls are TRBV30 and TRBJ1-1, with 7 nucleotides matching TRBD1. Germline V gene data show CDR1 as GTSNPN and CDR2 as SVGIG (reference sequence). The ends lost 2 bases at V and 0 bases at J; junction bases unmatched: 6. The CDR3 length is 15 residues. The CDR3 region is CAWSWTGVMNTEAFF. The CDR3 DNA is TGTGCCTGGAGTTGGACAGGAGTCATGAACACTGAAGCTTTCTTT. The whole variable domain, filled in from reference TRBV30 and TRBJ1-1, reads SQTIHQWPATLVQPVGSPLSLECTVEGTSNPNLYWYRQAAGRGLQLLFYSVGIGQISSEVPQNLSASRPQDRQFILSSKKLLLSDSGFYLCAWSWTGVMNTEAFFGQGTRLTVV.

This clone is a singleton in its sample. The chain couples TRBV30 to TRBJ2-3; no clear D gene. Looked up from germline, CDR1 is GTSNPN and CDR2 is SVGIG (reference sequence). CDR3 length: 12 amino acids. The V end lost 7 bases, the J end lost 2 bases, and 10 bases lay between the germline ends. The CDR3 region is CASRVNTDTQYF. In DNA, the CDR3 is TGTGCCTCCCGGGTGAACACAGATACGCAGTATTTT.

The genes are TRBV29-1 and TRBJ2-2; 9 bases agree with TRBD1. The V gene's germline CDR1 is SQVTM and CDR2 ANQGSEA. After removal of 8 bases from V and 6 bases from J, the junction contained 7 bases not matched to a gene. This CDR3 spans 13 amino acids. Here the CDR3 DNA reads TGCAGCTACCGGGACAGGGTGGCCGGGGAGCTGTTTTTT. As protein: CSYRDRVAGELFF.

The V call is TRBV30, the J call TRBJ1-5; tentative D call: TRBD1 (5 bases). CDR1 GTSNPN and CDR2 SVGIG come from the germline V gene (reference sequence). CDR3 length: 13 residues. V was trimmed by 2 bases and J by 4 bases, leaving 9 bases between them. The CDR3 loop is CAWSQGKNQPQHF. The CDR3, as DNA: TGTGCCTGGAGTCAGGGTAAAAATCAGCCCCAGCATTTT.

The CDR3 reads CASRPLPGPNQPQHF. DNA for the CDR3: TGTGCCAGCAGGCCGTTGCCAGGACCCAATCAGCCCCAGCATTTT. The J gene is TRBJ1-5, the V gene TRBV6-5; D gene ambiguous. Trimming left V 6 bases short and J 3 bases short, with 15 bases between. The CDR3 runs to 15 residues. Germline values: CDR1 MNHEY, CDR2 SVGAGI.

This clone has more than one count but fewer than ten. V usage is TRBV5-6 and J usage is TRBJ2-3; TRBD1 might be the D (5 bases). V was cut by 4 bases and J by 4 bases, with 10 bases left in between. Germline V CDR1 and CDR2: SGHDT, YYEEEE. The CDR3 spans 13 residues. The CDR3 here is CASSRQSADTQYF. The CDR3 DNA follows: TGTGCCAGCAGCAGACAGTCCGCAGATACGCAGTATTTT.

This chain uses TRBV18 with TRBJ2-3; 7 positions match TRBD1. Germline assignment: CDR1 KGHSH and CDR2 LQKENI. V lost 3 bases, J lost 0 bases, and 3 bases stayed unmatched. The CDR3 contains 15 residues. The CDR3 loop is CASSPGQRSTDTQYF. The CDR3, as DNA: TGTGCCAGCTCACCGGGACAGAGAAGCACAGATACGCAGTATTTT.

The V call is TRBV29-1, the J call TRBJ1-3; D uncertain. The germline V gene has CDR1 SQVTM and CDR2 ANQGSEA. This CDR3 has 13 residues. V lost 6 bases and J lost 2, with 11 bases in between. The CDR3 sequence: CSVGGGTGNTIYF. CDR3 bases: TGCAGCGTAGGAGGTGGAACTGGAAACACCATATATTTT.

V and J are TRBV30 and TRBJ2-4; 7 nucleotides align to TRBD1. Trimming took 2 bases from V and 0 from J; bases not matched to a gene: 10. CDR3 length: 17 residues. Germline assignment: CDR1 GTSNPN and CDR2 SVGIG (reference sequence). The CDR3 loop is CAWSFTGQELAKNIQYF. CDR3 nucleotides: TGTGCCTGGAGTTTCACTGGACAGGAGCTAGCCAAAAACATTCAGTACTTC.

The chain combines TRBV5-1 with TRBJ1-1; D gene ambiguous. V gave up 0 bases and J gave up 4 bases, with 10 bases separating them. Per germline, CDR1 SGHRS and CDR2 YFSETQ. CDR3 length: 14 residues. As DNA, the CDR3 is TGCGCCAGCAGCTTGGGTCAGACCGTCACTGAAGCTTTCTTT. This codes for CASSLGQTVTEAFF.

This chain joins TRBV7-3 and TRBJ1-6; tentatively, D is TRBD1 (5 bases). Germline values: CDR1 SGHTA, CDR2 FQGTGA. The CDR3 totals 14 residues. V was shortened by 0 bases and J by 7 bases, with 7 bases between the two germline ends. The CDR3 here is CASSLTGDNSPLHF. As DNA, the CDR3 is TGTGCCAGCAGCTTAACGGGGGACAATTCACCCCTCCACTTT.

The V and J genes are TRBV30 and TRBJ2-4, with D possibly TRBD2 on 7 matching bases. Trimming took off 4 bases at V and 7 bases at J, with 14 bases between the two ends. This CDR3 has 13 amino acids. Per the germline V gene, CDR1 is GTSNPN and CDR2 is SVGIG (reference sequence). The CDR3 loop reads CAWKVGGQNIQYF. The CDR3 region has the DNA TGTGCCTGGAAGGTGGGGGGGCAGAACATTCAGTACTTC. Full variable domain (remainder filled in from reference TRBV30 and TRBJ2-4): SQTIHQWPATLVQPVGSPLSLECTVEGTSNPNLYWYRQAAGRGLQLLFYSVGIGQISSEVPQNLSASRPQDRQFILSSKKLLLSDSGFYLCAWKVGGQNIQYFGAGTRLSVL.

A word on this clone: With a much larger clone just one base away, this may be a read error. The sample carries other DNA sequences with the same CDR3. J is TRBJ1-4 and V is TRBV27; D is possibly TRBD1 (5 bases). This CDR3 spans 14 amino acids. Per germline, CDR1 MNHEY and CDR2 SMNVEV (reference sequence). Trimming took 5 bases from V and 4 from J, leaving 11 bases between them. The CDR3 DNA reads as TGTGCCAGCAGTCGTGTGGGGGTTAATGAAAAACTGTTTTTT. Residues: CASSRVGVNEKLFF.

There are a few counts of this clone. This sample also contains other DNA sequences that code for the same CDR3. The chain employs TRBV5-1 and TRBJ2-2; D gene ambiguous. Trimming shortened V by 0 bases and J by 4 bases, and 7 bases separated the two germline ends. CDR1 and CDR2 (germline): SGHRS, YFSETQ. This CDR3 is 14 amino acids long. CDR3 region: CASSLDSATGELFF. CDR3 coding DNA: TGCGCCAGCAGCTTGGATTCGGCCACCGGGGAGCTGTTTTTT.

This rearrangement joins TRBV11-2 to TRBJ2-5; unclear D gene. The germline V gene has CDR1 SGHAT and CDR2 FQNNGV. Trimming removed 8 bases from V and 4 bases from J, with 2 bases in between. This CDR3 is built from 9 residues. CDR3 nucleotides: TGTGCCAGCGGAGAGACCCAGTACTTC. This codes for CASGETQYF.

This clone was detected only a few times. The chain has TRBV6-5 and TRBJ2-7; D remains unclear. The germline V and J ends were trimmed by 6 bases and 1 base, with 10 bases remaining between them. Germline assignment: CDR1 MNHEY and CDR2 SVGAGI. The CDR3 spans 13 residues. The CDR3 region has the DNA TGTGCCAGCAGACCGAAGGCTTCCTACGAGCAGTACTTC. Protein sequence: CASRPKASYEQYF.

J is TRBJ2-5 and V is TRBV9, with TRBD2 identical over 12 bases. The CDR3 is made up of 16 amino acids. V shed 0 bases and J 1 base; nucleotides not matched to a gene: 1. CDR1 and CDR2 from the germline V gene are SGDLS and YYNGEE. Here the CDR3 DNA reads TGTGCCAGCAGCGTAGGGACTAGCGGGGTCCAAGAGACCCAGTACTTC. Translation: CASSVGTSGVQETQYF.

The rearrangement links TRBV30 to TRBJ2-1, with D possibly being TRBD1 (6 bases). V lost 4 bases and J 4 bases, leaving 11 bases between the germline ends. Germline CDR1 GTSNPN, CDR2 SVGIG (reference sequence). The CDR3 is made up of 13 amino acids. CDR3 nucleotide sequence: TGTGCCTGGAACAGGGCGGTTTACAATGAGCAGTTCTTC. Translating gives CAWNRAVYNEQFF.

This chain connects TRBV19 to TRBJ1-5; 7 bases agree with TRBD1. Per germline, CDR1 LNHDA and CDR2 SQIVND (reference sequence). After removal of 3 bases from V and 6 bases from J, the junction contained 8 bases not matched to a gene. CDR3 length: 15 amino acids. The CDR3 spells CASSISDRLGQPQHF. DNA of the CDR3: TGTGCCAGTAGTATCTCGGACAGGTTAGGTCAGCCCCAGCATTTT. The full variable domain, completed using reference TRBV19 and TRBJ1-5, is DGGITQSPKYLFRKEGQNVTLSCEQNLNHDAMYWYRQDPGQGLRLIYYSQIVNDFQKGDIAEGYSVSREKKESFPLTVTSAQKNPTAFYLCASSISDRLGQPQHFGDGTRLSIL.

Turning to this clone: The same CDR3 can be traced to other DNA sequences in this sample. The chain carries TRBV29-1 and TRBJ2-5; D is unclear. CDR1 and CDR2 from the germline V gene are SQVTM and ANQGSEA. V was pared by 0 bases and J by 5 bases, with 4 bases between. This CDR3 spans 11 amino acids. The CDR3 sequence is CSVEERETQYF. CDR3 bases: TGCAGCGTTGAAGAACGTGAGACCCAGTACTTC.